One and the same sample provided the 29 T cell receptor beta chains below, sequenced in a study of shared clonotypes between healthy human individuals. Generated by immunoSEQ multiplex PCR, the TCRdb table keeps only in-frame clones and is missing some. The table has over 2 million clones, around 96% seen once. Cells designated naive CD8 were CD45RO-negative and were positively selected for CCR7, with terminally differentiated effector memory CD45RA+ cells excluded. The sample consisted of naive CD8+ T cells sorted from blood. The origin of the receptors is a young man in good health.

The chain is built from TRBV5-1 and TRBJ2-5, with 11 bases that match TRBD1. Germline CDR1 SGHRS, CDR2 YFSETQ. The V segment lost 4 bases and the J segment 3 bases; nucleotides outside the gene matches: 8. There are 16 residues in the CDR3. The CDR3 protein is CASSQFWTGGEETQYF. The CDR3 coding sequence is TGCGCCAGCAGCCAATTTTGGACAGGGGGCGAAGAGACCCAGTACTTC.

This rearrangement joins TRBV9 to TRBJ1-1; 12 bases line up with TRBD1. With V trimmed by 4 bases and J by 11 bases, 6 bases remained unmatched. The CDR3 length is 13 residues. CDR1 SGDLS and CDR2 YYNGEE come from the germline V gene. This chain's CDR3 is CASSPGQGAAAFF. CDR3 nucleotides: TGTGCCAGCAGCCCGGGACAGGGGGCTGCTGCTTTCTTT.

The V and J genes are TRBV6-7 and TRBJ1-1; 9 nucleotides line up with TRBD1. TRBV6-7 is designated an ORF whose function remains uncertain. The CDR3 covers 19 residues. V lost 8 bases, J lost 3 bases, and 22 bases stayed unmatched. The CDR3 DNA reads as TGTGCCAGCCGGGACGGCACAGGGGGCGAGTCAGTATTGGACACTGAAGCTTTCTTT. Its translation is CASRDGTGGESVLDTEAFF.

V gene TRBV7-9 combines with J gene TRBJ2-1; 13 bases map to TRBD2. In germline, CDR1 is SEHNR, CDR2 FQNEAQ (reference sequence). The junction had 6 bases not matched to a gene; V was cut back by 5 bases and J by 8 bases. The CDR3 has 15 amino acids. CDR3 residues: CASSGTSGNRYEQFF. CDR3 DNA: TGTGCCAGCAGCGGGACTAGCGGGAATCGTTATGAGCAGTTCTTC.

The V and J genes are TRBV2 and TRBJ2-1; D not certain. The V end was cut by 2 bases, the J end by 5 bases, with 7 bases between. The CDR3 consists of 13 residues. Germline V gives CDR1 SNHLY, CDR2 FYNNEI. In DNA form, the CDR3 reads TGTGCCAGCAGTGAACGGCCAGACAATGAGCAGTTCTTC. Protein product: CASSERPDNEQFF.

Notes on this clone: A read error is likely, as this CDR3 ends without the conserved phenylalanine or tryptophan. The DNA is left out, because the CDR3 cannot be placed on it with certainty; the CDR3 is given as TCRdb lists it. The V gene is TRBV21-1, the J gene TRBJ1-2. TRBV21-1 is assigned pseudogene status. A total of 10 residues make up the CDR3, ends included. CDR3: CASSKAITYC.

The chain links TRBV6-1 to TRBJ2-5; 10 positions match TRBD2. Germline trimming cut 4 bases from V and 1 base from J; bases unmatched to any gene: 0. The CDR3 has 14 amino acids. CDR1 and CDR2 (germline): MNHNS, SASEGT. The chain's CDR3 is CASSASGGQETQYF. In nucleotides, the CDR3 is TGTGCCAGCAGTGCTAGCGGGGGCCAAGAGACCCAGTACTTC.

In this sample, this clone turned up once. V usage is TRBV4-3 and J usage is TRBJ2-1; perhaps D is TRBD1 or TRBD2 (6 bases each). Germline V CDR1 and CDR2: LGHNA, YSLEER. The CDR3 runs to 17 residues. Trimming shortened V by 3 bases and J by 0 bases, and 15 bases separated the two germline ends. In DNA, the CDR3 is TGCGCCAGCAGCCAGATAGGGGGGCCCAGCTCCTACAATGAGCAGTTCTTC. It is translated as CASSQIGGPSSYNEQFF.

This chain uses TRBV5-6 with TRBJ2-3; TRBD2 aligns across 7 bases. CDR3 length: 17 amino acids. Germline V gene sequence: CDR1 SGHDT, CDR2 YYEEEE. Germline trimming cut 2 bases from V and 6 bases from J; bases unmatched to any gene: 15. In nucleotides, the CDR3 is TGTGCCAGCAGCTTAGGACTAGGGGAGGGAGTCGCTGATACGCAGTATTTT. Its translation is CASSLGLGEGVADTQYF.

This clone was found once. Additional DNA sequences in this sample encode the identical CDR3. The rearrangement links TRBV25-1 to TRBJ2-3; no reliable D call. This CDR3 is built from 11 residues. Germline V gene sequence: CDR1 MGHDK, CDR2 SYGVNS. Trimming stripped 4 bases from V and 3 bases from J, with 2 bases between. The CDR3, as DNA: TGTGCCAGCAGTGTTACAGATACGCAGTATTTT. Protein: CASSVTDTQYF.

This clone was observed a single time. This chain joins TRBV6-5 and TRBJ2-3, with 8 positions matching TRBD1. Germline CDR1 MNHEY, CDR2 SVGAGI. V gave up 3 bases and J gave up 0 bases; unmatched junction bases: 5. The CDR3 has 16 residues. CDR3 in amino acids: CASSYDTGGSTDTQYF. The DNA for the CDR3 is TGTGCCAGCAGTTATGACACAGGGGGTAGCACAGATACGCAGTATTTT.

The chain links TRBV27 to TRBJ2-2, with a weak D call TRBD1 (5 bases). The CDR3 has 19 amino acids. Germline V gives CDR1 MNHEY, CDR2 SMNVEV (reference sequence). Trimming shortened V by 1 base and J by 0 bases, and 18 bases separated the two germline ends. As DNA, the CDR3 is TGTGCCAGCAGTTTATTGAGAACTACAGGAGACTCGAACACCGGGGAGCTGTTTTTT. Amino acid sequence: CASSLLRTTGDSNTGELFF.

In its sample, this clone was seen once. This chain connects TRBV4-3 to TRBJ2-1; 8 bases map to TRBD2. J lost 4 bases, V lost 3 bases, and 5 bases had no gene match. The CDR3 runs 15 residues. Germline V gene data show CDR1 as LGHNA and CDR2 as YSLEER. The CDR3 sequence is CASSHTSGLYNEQFF. Here the CDR3 DNA reads TGCGCCAGCAGCCACACTAGCGGTCTATACAATGAGCAGTTCTTC.

The V and J genes are TRBV7-9 and TRBJ2-3; D unclear. With 3 bases removed from V and 3 bases from J, the gap between germline ends came to 10 bases. The CDR3 covers 14 residues. Germline values: CDR1 SEHNR, CDR2 FQNEAQ (reference sequence). CDR3 bases: TGTGCCAGCAGCTTCAGTTGGGCGACAGATACGCAGTATTTT. Translation: CASSFSWATDTQYF.

This rearrangement joins TRBV30 to TRBJ2-7, with a tentative D call TRBD1 (6 bases). Germline loops: CDR1 GTSNPN, CDR2 SVGIG (reference sequence). CDR3 length equals 13 residues. Trimming took off 0 bases at V and 6 bases at J, with 12 bases between the two ends. The CDR3 reads CAWSVAGVSEQYF. Written as DNA, the CDR3 is TGTGCCTGGAGTGTCGCAGGGGTTTCCGAGCAGTACTTC.

The CDR3 loop is CASSASGGPPGELFF. Here the CDR3 DNA reads TGTGCCAGCAGCGCCAGCGGGGGGCCTCCCGGGGAGCTGTTTTTT. The rearrangement uses TRBV9 and TRBJ2-2; 9 nucleotides agree with TRBD2. The CDR3 loop spans 15 amino acids. The trim removed 3 bases at V and 6 bases at J, leaving 6 bases unmatched. Germline CDR1 and CDR2: SGDLS and YYNGEE.

The J gene is TRBJ2-1, the V gene TRBV10-2; no firm D call. V dropped 2 bases and J dropped 1 base, with 6 bases sitting between them. CDR1 is WSHSY, CDR2 SAAADI, per germline. CDR3 length: 14 amino acids. In DNA form, the CDR3 reads TGCGCCAGCAGTGAGGGGGATTCCTACAATGAGCAGTTCTTC. Its translation is CASSEGDSYNEQFF.

V and J are TRBV27 and TRBJ2-7; no firm D call. The CDR3 extends over 12 amino acids. Germline loops: CDR1 MNHEY, CDR2 SMNVEV (reference sequence). V shed 2 bases and J shed 6 bases, with 8 bases lying between them. Here the CDR3 DNA reads TGTGCCAGCAGTTTACAAGGGATCGAGCAGTACTTC. As protein: CASSLQGIEQYF.

The chain recombines TRBV12-5 with TRBJ1-1; 9 bases match TRBD1. In germline, CDR1 is LGHNT, CDR2 FRNRAP. Trimming removed 2 bases from V and 6 bases from J; junction bases left unmatched: 10. The CDR3 is made up of 16 amino acids. The CDR3 coding sequence is TGTGCTAGTGGTTTGATCCAGGGACAGGGATGGGCTGAAGCTTTCTTT. It codes for CASGLIQGQGWAEAFF.

The chain uses TRBV7-9 and TRBJ1-5; the D gene is possibly TRBD1 (5 bases). V lost 2 bases and J 5 bases, leaving 10 bases between the germline ends. Germline values: CDR1 SEHNR, CDR2 FQNEAQ (reference sequence). The CDR3 is 14 amino acids. CDR3 residues: CASSLHQGDQPQHF. CDR3 coding DNA: TGTGCCAGCAGCTTACACCAGGGCGATCAGCCCCAGCATTTT.

The chain joins TRBV27 to TRBJ2-7; D possibly corresponds to TRBD1 (5 bases). This CDR3 is built from 16 residues. Trimming pared 1 base from V and 5 bases from J, leaving 18 bases between. CDR1 is MNHEY and CDR2 is SMNVEV in the germline V gene (reference sequence). The CDR3 spells CASSLLGWQGSHEQYF. CDR3 sequence (DNA): TGTGCCAGCAGTTTATTAGGGTGGCAGGGCAGCCACGAGCAGTACTTC.

This clone has only a few counts. The chain uses TRBV15 and TRBJ2-7; possible D gene TRBD1, 6 bases. Trimming took 4 bases from V and 1 from J, leaving 14 bases between them. Germline-derived CDR1 and CDR2 are LNHNV and YYDKDF (reference sequence). This CDR3 has 15 residues. The CDR3 region has the DNA TGTGCCACCAGCACAACAGGGCGAAGTTCCTACGAGCAGTACTTC. Protein sequence: CATSTTGRSSYEQYF. The whole variable domain, filled in from reference TRBV15 and TRBJ2-7, reads DAMVIQNPRYQVTQFGKPVTLSCSQTLNHNVMYWYQQKSSQAPKLLFHYYDKDFNNEADTPDNFQSRRPNTSFCFLDIRSPGLGDTAMYLCATSTTGRSSYEQYFGPGTRLTVT.

Details on this clone: Other DNA sequences in the same sample also yield this CDR3. This sequence joins TRBV7-9 and TRBJ2-7; either TRBD1 or TRBD2 may fit D (5 bases each). This CDR3 has 13 residues. V was cut by 3 bases and J by 7 bases, with 13 bases left in between. CDR1 is SEHNR and CDR2 is FQNEAQ in the germline V gene (reference sequence). The CDR3 region is CASSLGTGLEQYF. DNA for the CDR3: TGTGCCAGCAGCTTGGGGACGGGTTTGGAGCAGTACTTC.

The V call is TRBV2, the J call TRBJ2-1, with D perhaps TRBD2 (5 bases). There are 17 residues in the CDR3. Per the germline V gene, CDR1 is SNHLY and CDR2 is FYNNEI. V was trimmed by 3 bases and J by 0 bases, leaving 15 bases between them. The CDR3 DNA reads TGTGCCAGCAGTGATCCGGAGGCGGACCTCTCCTACAATGAGCAGTTCTTC. This sequence encodes CASSDPEADLSYNEQFF.

The chain uses TRBV4-2 and TRBJ2-3, with TRBD2 identical over 9 bases. From germline, CDR1 is LGHNA and CDR2 YNFKEQ. The CDR3 spans 17 residues. Losses at the gene ends were 0 bases for V and 0 bases for J; bases not matched to a gene: 4. The CDR3 loop reads CASSQESGGSSTDTQYF. The CDR3 DNA reads TGTGCCAGCAGCCAAGAAAGCGGGGGGTCTAGCACAGATACGCAGTATTTT.

The rearrangement uses TRBV4-1 and TRBJ2-7; TRBD2 matches at 9 bases. V was pared by 0 bases and J by 5 bases, with 11 bases of the junction left unmatched. The CDR3 spans 17 residues. Germline V CDR1 and CDR2: MGHRA, YSYEKL. CDR3 region: CASSQDRSGGILNEQYF. CDR3 DNA: TGCGCCAGCAGCCAAGATCGAAGCGGGGGGATCTTGAACGAGCAGTACTTC.

The genes are TRBV11-2 and TRBJ2-7, with TRBD2 as a possible D gene (5 bases). The CDR3 has 15 residues. Trimming took off 3 bases at V and 0 bases at J, with 12 bases between the two ends. Germline V gene lookup returns CDR1 SGHAT and CDR2 FQNNGV. CDR3 residues: CASSFLGLSSYEQYF. DNA of the CDR3: TGTGCCAGCAGCTTCCTCGGACTGAGCTCCTACGAGCAGTACTTC.

Concerning this clone: This specimen includes other DNA sequences encoding the same CDR3. The V and J genes are TRBV4-3 and TRBJ1-5, with D maybe TRBD1 (6 bases). Germline V gene lookup returns CDR1 LGHNA and CDR2 YSLEER. Trimming took off 0 bases at V and 2 bases at J, with 11 bases between the two ends. This CDR3 comprises 16 residues. CDR3 protein: CASSQEWAGGNQPQHF. The DNA of the CDR3 is TGCGCCAGCAGCCAAGAATGGGCAGGGGGCAATCAGCCCCAGCATTTT.

The chain has TRBV11-2 and TRBJ1-1; no definite D call. CDR1 is SGHAT, CDR2 FQNNGV, per germline. V was pared by 6 bases and J by 8 bases, with 16 bases between. The CDR3 is made up of 13 amino acids. CDR3 sequence: CASRTLGEPEAFF. In nucleotides, the CDR3 is TGTGCCAGCAGAACCCTTGGGGAACCCGAAGCTTTCTTT.